The entry that follows covers one T cell receptor (beta chain) sequence. The antigen it binds to is not known. Per-nucleotide qualities are absent, and no much larger clonotype sits a single base away. Spanning cysteine to phenylalanine, the CDR3 consists of 14 amino acids. Only the CDR3 portion is preserved as DNA: 42 bases, with reading frame beginning at the first base. Trimming removed 3 bases from V and 2 bases from J, leaving 11 bases between the germline ends. This specimen belongs to a study of CD8 T cells in ankylosing spondylitis (dated by TCRdb to about 2017). Regarding the study in general: To find TCR variants linked to disease, the study profiled T cell receptor beta repertoires in ankylosing spondylitis patients and healthy donors. The full study cohort was made up of about two dozen ankylosing spondylitis patients and more than 90 healthy donors. Peripheral blood was sampled, and synovial fluid was also collected from ankylosing spondylitis patients.

These reads were obtained on an Illumina HiSeq 2500. TCR beta libraries were prepared by quantitative 5'-RACE with molecular barcodes. Under the source paper's analysis protocol: A new computational method, built on a probabilistic model of VDJ rearrangement, was used to identify disease-linked TCR variants. TCRdb redid the processing of the public reads, applying fastp at Q25 and MiXCR, and retained in-frame beta chains. Rows matching on CDR3 protein sequence are summarized as one entry with the most common DNA and genes. The V and J calls shown here were made by TCRdb, not taken from the authors' results. This sample comprises 200,000 to 250,000 distinct CDR3 sequences, about a quarter of them detected only once. In total, the top ten clones hold just over 6.5% of the sample. The paper's findings and limits, for the study overall: Blood from ankylosing spondylitis patients appeared to be characterized by a TCR beta motif made up of several highly homologous amino acid variants. A CD8+ phenotype was shown by the disease-linked clones, which were found at relatively low frequencies in peripheral blood. Some TCR beta motif variants had previously been reported in synovial fluid and blood of reactive arthritis patients, which suggested common disease-initiation mechanisms. The disease-linked clones were reported as significantly enriched in matched synovial fluid samples from ankylosing spondylitis patients.

The sequence came from a male donor with ankylosing spondylitis or in good health (not recorded which). Source material: blood, either unsorted or a sorted T cell fraction (not recorded which). The sequence is built from TRBV12-3 or TRBV12-4 and TRBJ2-7; the D gene is perhaps TRBD1, from 6 matching bases. The nucleotide sequence is TGTGCCAGCAGTTTCAGGGGCCGGCCCTACGAGCAGTACTTC. The encoded protein is CASSFRGRPYEQYF.